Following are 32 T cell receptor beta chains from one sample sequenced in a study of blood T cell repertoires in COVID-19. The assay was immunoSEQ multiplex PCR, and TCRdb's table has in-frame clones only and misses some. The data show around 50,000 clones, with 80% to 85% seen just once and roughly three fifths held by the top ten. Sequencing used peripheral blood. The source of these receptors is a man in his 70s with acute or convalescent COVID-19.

CDR3 loop: CAWSGLTGYTYEQYF. The CDR3 DNA sequence: TGTGCCTGGAGCGGTTTGACAGGGTATACCTACGAGCAGTACTTC. V and J are TRBV30 and TRBJ2-7; 7 positions agree with TRBD1. This CDR3 is 15 amino acids long. The V and J ends lost 3 bases and 2 bases, in that order; junction bases with no gene match: 10. The germline V gene has CDR1 GTSNPN and CDR2 SVGIG (reference sequence).

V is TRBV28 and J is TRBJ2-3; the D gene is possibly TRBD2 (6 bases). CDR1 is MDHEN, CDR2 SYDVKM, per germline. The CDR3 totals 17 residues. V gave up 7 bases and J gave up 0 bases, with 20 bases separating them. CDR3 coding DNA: TGTGCCAGCACCTCAGCCCGGGACTGGACTAGCACAGATACGCAGTATTTT. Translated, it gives CASTSARDWTSTDTQYF.

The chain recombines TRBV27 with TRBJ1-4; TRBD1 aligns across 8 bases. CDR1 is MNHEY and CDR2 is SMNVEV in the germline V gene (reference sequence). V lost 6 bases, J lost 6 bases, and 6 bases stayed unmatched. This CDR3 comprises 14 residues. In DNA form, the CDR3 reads TGTGCCAGCAGAAACAGGGGGGAACATGAAAAACTGTTTTTT. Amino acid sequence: CASRNRGEHEKLFF. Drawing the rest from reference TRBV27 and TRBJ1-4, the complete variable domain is EAQVTQNPRYLITVTGKKLTVTCSQNMNHEYMSWYRQDPGLGLRQIYYSMNVEVTDKGDVPEGYKVSRKEKRNFPLILESPSPNQTSLYFCASRNRGEHEKLFFGSGTQLSVL.

The CDR3: CASRMGGNYGYTF. The CDR3 DNA reads TGTGCCAGCAGAATGGGGGGGAACTATGGCTACACCTTC. The chain combines TRBV6-5 with TRBJ1-2, with D perhaps matching TRBD1 (5 bases). This CDR3 region has 13 residues. Trimming removed 6 bases at V and 2 bases at J, with 10 bases between. Germline V lookup: CDR1 MNHEY, CDR2 SVGAGI.

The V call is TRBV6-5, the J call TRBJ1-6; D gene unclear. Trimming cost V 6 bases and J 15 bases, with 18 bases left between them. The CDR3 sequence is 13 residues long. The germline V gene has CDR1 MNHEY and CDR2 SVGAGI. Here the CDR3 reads CASRADLWSRLHF. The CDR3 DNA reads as TGTGCCAGCAGAGCGGACTTGTGGTCGCGCCTCCACTTT.

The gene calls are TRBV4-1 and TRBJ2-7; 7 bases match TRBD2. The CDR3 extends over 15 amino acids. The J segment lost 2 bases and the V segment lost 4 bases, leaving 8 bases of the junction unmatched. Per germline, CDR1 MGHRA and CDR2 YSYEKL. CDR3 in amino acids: CASSPIRGVTYEQYF. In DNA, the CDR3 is TGCGCCAGCAGCCCAATACGGGGGGTAACCTACGAGCAGTACTTC.

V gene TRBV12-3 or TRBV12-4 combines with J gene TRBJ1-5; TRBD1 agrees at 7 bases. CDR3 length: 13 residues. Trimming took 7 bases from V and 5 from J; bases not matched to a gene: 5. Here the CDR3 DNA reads TGTGCCAGCAAGGGCCAGGGGGATCAGCCCCAGCATTTT. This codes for CASKGQGDQPQHF.

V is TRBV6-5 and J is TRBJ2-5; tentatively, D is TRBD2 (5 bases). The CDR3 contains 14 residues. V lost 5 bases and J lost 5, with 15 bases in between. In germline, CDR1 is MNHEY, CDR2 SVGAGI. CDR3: CASSLGLLGETQYF. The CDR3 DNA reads TGTGCCAGCAGTCTCGGACTTCTCGGGGAGACCCAGTACTTC.

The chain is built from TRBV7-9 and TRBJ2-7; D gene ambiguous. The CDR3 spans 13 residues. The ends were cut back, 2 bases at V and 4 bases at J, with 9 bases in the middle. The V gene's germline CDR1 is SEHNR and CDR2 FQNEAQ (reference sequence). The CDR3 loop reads CASSLSPSYEQYF. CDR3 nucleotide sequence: TGTGCCAGCAGCTTAAGCCCGAGTTACGAGCAGTACTTC.

CDR3 region: CASSYNRGSEAFF. CDR3 DNA: TGTGCCAGCAGTTACAACAGGGGATCTGAAGCTTTCTTT. The rearrangement joins TRBV6-2 or TRBV6-3 to TRBJ1-1, with 7 bases that match TRBD1. The germline gives CDR1 MNHEY, CDR2 SVGEGT. V dropped 2 bases and J dropped 6; count of bases not matched to a gene: 3. CDR3 length equals 13 residues.

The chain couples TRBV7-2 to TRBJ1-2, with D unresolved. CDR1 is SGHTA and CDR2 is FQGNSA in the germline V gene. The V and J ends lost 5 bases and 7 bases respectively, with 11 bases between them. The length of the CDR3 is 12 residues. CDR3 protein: CASSPDAGGYTF. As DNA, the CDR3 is TGTGCCAGCAGCCCGGACGCGGGTGGCTACACCTTC.

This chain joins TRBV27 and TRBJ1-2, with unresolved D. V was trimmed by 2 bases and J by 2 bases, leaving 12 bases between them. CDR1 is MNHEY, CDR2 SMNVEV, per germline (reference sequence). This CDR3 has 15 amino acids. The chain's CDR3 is CASSLTAERNYGYTF. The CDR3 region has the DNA TGTGCCAGCAGTTTAACTGCGGAAAGGAACTATGGCTACACCTTC.

CDR3: CASSPLQGLAGGTDTQYF. The CDR3 DNA sequence: TGTGCCAGCAGCCCCTTACAGGGGCTAGCGGGAGGCACAGATACGCAGTATTTT. This sequence joins TRBV9 and TRBJ2-3; TRBD2 agrees at 10 bases. CDR1 SGDLS and CDR2 YYNGEE come from the germline V gene. The CDR3 length is 18 residues. Trimming removed 4 bases from V and 1 base from J; junction bases left unmatched: 12.

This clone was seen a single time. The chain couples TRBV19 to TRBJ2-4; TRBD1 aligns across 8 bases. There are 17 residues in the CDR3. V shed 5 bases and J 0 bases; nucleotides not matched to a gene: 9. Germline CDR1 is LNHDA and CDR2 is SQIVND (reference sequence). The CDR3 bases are TGTGCCAGTAGTTCGTTTCGACAGGGGAGAGCCAAAAACATTCAGTACTTC. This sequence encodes CASSSFRQGRAKNIQYF. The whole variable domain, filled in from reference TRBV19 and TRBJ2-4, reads DGGITQSPKYLFRKEGQNVTLSCEQNLNHDAMYWYRQDPGQGLRLIYYSQIVNDFQKGDIAEGYSVSREKKESFPLTVTSAQKNPTAFYLCASSSFRQGRAKNIQYFGAGTRLSVL.

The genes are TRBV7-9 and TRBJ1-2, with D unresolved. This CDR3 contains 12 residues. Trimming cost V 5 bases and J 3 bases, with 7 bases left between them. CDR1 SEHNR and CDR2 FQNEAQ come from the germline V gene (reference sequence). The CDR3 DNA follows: TGTGCCAGCAGCATACGGTACTATGGCTACACCTTC. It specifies CASSIRYYGYTF.

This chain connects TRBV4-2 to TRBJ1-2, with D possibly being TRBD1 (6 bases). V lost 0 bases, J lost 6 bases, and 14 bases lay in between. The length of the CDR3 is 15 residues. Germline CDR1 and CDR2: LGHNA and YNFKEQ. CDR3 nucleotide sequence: TGTGCCAGCAGCCAAGAAGGACAGCCTAGGGATGGCTACACCTTC. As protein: CASSQEGQPRDGYTF.

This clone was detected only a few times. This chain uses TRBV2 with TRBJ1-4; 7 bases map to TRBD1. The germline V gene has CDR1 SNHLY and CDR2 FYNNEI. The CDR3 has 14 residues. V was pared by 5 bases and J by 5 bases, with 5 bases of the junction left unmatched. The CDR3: CASSQDRINEKLFF. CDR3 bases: TGTGCCAGCAGTCAGGACAGGATCAATGAAAAACTGTTTTTT.

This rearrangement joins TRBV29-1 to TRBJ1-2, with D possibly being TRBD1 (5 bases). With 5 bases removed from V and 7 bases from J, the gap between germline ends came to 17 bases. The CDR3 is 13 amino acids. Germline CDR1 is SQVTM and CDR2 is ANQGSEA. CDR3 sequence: CSVLEVRGSGYTF. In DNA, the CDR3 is TGCAGCGTTCTCGAAGTTAGGGGATCTGGCTACACCTTC.

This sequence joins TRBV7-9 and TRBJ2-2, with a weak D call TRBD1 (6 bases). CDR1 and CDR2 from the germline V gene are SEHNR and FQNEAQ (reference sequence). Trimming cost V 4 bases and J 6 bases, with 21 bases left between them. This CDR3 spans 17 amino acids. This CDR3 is CASSYPPGAVLPGELFF. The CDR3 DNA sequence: TGTGCCAGCAGCTACCCCCCAGGGGCAGTCCTACCCGGGGAGCTGTTTTTT.

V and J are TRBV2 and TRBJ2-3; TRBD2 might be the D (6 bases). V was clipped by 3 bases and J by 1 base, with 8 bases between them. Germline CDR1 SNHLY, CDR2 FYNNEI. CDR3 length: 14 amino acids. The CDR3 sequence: CASSEGLGTDTQYF. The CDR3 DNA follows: TGTGCCAGCAGTGAGGGACTGGGCACAGATACGCAGTATTTT.

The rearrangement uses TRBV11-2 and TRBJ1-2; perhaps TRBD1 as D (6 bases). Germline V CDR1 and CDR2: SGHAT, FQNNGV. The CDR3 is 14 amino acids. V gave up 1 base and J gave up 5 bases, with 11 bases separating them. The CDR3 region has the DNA TGTGCCAGCAGCTTAGCTGGACAGTCATATGGCTACACCTTC. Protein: CASSLAGQSYGYTF.

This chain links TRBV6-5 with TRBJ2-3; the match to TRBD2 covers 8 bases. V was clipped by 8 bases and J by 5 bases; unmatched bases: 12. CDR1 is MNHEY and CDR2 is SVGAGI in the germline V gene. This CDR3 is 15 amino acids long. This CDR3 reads CASGEQGTSLDTQYF. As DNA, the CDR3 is TGTGCCAGCGGCGAGCAAGGGACTAGTTTAGATACGCAGTATTTT.

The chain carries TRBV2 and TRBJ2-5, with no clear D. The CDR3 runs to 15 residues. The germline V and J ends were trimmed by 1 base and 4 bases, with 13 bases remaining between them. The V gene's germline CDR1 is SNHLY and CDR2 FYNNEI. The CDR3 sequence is CASSEVLGRGETQYF. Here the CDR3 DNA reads TGTGCCAGCAGTGAAGTTCTAGGCCGAGGAGAGACCCAGTACTTC.

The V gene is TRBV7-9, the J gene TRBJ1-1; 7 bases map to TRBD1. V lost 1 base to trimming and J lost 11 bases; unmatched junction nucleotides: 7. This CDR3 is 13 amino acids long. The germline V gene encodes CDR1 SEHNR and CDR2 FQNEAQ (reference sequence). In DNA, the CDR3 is TGTGCCAGCAGCTTAGTACAGGGGTCGGGGGCTTTCTTT. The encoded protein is CASSLVQGSGAFF.

The CDR3 DNA reads as TGTGCCAGCAGAGGACAGTTGAACACTGAAGCTTTCTTT. Translation: CASRGQLNTEAFF. V is TRBV2 and J is TRBJ1-1, with D perhaps matching TRBD1 (6 bases). The CDR3 has 13 amino acids. V lost 6 bases, J lost 0 bases, and 8 bases lay in between. The germline CDR1 and CDR2 sequences are SNHLY and FYNNEI.

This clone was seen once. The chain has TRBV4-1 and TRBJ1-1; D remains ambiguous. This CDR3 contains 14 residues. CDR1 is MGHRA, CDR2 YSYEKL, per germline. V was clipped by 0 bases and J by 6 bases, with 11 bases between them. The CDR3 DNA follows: TGCGCCAGCAGCCAAGAAGGAGCAAGGCCTGAAGCTTTCTTT. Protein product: CASSQEGARPEAFF.

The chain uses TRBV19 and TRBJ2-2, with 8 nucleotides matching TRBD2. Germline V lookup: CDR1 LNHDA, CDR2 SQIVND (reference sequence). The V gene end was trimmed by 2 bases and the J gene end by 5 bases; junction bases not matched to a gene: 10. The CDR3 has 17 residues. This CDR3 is CASSIRSGGPGTGELFF. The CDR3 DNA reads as TGTGCCAGTAGTATAAGATCGGGGGGGCCCGGGACCGGGGAGCTGTTTTTT.

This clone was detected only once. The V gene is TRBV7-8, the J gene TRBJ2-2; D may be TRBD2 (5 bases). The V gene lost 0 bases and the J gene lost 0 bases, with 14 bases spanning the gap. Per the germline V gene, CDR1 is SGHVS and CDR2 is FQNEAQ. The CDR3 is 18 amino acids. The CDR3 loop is CASSLALRAYSNTGELFF. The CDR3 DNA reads TGTGCCAGCAGCTTAGCGTTGAGGGCGTACTCGAACACCGGGGAGCTGTTTTTT.

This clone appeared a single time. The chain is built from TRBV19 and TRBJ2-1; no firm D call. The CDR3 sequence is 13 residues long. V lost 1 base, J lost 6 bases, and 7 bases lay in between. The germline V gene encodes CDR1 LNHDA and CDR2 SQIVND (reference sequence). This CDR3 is CASSIGLPNEQFF. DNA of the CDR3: TGTGCCAGTAGTATAGGACTCCCCAATGAGCAGTTCTTC.

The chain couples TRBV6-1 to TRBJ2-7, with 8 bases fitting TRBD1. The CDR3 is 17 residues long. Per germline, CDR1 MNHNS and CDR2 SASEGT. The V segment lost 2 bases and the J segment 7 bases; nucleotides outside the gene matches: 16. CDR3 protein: CASSEFPGQVMVGEQYF. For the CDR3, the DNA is TGTGCCAGCAGTGAATTTCCGGGACAGGTAATGGTGGGGGAGCAGTACTTC.

CDR3 sequence (DNA): TGTGCCAGCAGTCAGGGGGACAGTTTTATGACCTCCTATAATTCACCCCTCCACTTT. Translating gives CASSQGDSFMTSYNSPLHF. V usage is TRBV6-6 and J usage is TRBJ1-6; 7 bases are a match to TRBD1. The CDR3 totals 19 residues. Germline values: CDR1 MNHNY, CDR2 SVGAGI (reference sequence). V trimming: 5 bases; J trimming: 0 bases; junction bases outside the gene matches: 13.

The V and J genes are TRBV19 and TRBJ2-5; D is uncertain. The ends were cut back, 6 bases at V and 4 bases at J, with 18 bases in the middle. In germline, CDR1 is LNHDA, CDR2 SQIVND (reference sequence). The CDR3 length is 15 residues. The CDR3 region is CASSRDSGRGETQYF. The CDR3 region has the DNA TGTGCCAGTAGCCGAGACTCTGGTCGAGGAGAGACCCAGTACTTC.